This T cell receptor (beta chain) was observed in a study of blood T cell repertoires in COVID-19. With 3 bases clipped from V and 4 bases from J, the junction kept 6 bases outside the gene matches. The CDR3 totals 14 residues. Germline CDR1 and CDR2: SNHLY and FYNNEI. Here immunoSEQ multiplex PCR was the method, and the copy in TCRdb shows in-frame clones only, minus some. The profile covers roughly 230,000 clones, with 80% to 85% appearing a single time and approximately 4% taken by the ten largest. The clonotype was recovered from a man aged 50 to 60 with active or convalescent COVID-19. Sequencing was done on a sample of peripheral blood. The chain links TRBV2 to TRBJ2-7; 7 nucleotides match TRBD1. In DNA, the CDR3 is TGTGCCAGCAGTGAGTGGACAGGAATTTACGAGCAGTACTTC. This translates into CASSEWTGIYEQYF.